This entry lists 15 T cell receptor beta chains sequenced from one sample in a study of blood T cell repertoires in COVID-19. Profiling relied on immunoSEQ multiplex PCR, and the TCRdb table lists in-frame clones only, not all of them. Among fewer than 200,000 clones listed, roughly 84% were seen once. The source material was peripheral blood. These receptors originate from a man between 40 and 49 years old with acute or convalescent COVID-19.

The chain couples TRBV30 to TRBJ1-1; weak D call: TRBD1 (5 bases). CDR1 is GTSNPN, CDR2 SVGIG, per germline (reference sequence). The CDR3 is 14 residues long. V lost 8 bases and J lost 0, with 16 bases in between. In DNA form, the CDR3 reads TGTGCCGGCTCGGGGGATAAAGTGAACACTGAAGCTTTCTTT. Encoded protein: CAGSGDKVNTEAFF.

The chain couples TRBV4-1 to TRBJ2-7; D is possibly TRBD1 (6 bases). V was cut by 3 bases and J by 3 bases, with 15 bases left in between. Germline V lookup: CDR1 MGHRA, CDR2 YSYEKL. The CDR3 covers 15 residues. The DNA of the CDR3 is TGCGCCAGCAGCCAGGGGGCGGAAATCTTCTACGAGCAGTACTTC. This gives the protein CASSQGAEIFYEQYF.

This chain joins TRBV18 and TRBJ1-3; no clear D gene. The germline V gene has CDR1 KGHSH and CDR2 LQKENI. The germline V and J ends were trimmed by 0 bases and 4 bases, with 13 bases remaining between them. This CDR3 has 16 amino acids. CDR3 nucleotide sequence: TGTGCCAGCTCACCACCATTTACCGGGGTCGGAAACACCATATATTTT. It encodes CASSPPFTGVGNTIYF.

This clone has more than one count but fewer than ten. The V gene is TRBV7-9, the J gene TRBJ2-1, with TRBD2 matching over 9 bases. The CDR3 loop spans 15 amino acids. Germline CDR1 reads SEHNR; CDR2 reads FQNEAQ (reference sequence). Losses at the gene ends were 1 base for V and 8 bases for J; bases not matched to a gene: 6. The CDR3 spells CASSLGRGGLDEQFF. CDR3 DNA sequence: TGTGCCAGCAGCTTAGGGCGGGGGGGCCTGGATGAGCAGTTCTTC.

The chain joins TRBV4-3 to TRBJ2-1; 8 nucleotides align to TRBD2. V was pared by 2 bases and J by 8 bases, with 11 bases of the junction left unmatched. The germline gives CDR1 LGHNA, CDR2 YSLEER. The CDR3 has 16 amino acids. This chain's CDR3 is CASSQRLAGMFDEQFF. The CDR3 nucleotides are TGCGCCAGCAGCCAACGGCTAGCGGGTATGTTTGATGAGCAGTTCTTC.

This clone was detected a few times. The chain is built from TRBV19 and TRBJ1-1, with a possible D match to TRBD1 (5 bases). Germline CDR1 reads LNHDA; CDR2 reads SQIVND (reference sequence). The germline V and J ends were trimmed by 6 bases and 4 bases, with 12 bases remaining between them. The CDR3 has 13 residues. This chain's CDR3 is CASRQGRGTEAFF. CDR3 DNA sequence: TGTGCCAGTAGGCAGGGTAGGGGCACTGAAGCTTTCTTT. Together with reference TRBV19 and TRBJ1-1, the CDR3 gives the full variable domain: DGGITQSPKYLFRKEGQNVTLSCEQNLNHDAMYWYRQDPGQGLRLIYYSQIVNDFQKGDIAEGYSVSREKKESFPLTVTSAQKNPTAFYLCASRQGRGTEAFFGQGTRLTVV.

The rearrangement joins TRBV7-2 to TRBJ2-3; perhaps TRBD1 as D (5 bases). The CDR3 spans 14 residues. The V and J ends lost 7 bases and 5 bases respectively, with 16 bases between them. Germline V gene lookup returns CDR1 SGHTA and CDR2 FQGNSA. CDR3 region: CASTLGQGRDTQYF. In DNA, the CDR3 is TGTGCCAGCACCCTGGGGCAGGGAAGAGATACGCAGTATTTT.

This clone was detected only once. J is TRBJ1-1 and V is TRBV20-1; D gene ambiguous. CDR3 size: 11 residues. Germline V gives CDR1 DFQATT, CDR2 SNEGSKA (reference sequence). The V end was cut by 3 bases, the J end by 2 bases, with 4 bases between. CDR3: CSASKNTEAFF. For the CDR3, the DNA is TGCAGTGCTAGCAAAAACACTGAAGCTTTCTTT.

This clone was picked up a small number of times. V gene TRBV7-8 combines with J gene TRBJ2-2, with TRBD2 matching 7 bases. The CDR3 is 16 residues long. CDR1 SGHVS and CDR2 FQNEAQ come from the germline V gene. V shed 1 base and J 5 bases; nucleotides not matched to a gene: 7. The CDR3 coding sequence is TGTGCCAGCAGCTTAGACAGCGGGGTACGGACCGGGGAGCTGTTTTTT. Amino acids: CASSLDSGVRTGELFF.

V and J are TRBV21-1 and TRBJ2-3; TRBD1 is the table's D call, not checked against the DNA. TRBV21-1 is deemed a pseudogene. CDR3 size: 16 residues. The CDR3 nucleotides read TGTGCCAGCAGCAAAGCTAGGACAGGAGCCCCAGATACGCAGTATTTT. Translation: CASSKARTGAPDTQYF.

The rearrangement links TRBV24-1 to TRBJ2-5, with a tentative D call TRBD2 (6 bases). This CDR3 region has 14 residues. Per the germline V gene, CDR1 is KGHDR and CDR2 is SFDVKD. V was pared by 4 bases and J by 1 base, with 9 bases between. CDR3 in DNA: TGTGCCACCAGTGAATCCGGGAGCCAAGAGACCCAGTACTTC. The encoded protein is CATSESGSQETQYF.

CDR3 nucleotide sequence: TGTGCCAGCAGCTTGGGTCCATCGGGGGGAAACGAGCAGTACTTC. The encoded protein is CASSLGPSGGNEQYF. The V gene is TRBV5-4, the J gene TRBJ2-7, with 7 bases matching TRBD2. Germline values: CDR1 SGHNT, CDR2 YYREEE (reference sequence). Trimming took 0 bases from V and 5 from J; bases not matched to a gene: 8. The CDR3 covers 15 residues.

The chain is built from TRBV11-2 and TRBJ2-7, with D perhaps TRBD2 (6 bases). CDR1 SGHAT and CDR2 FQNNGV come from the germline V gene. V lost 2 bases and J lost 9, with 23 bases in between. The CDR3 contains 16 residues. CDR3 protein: CASSLLTRGGLRAQYF. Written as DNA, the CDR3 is TGTGCCAGCAGCTTATTAACGCGGGGAGGCCTACGAGCGCAGTACTTC. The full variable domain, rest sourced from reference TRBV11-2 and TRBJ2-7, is EAGVAQSPRYKIIEKRQSVAFWCNPISGHATLYWYQQILGQGPKLLIQFQNNGVVDDSQLPKDRFSAERLKGVDSTLKIQPAKLEDSAVYLCASSLLTRGGLRAQYFGPGTRLTVT.

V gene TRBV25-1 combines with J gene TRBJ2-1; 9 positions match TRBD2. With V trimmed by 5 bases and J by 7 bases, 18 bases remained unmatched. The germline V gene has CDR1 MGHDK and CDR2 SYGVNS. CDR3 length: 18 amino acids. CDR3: CASSKQRGARMSDNEQFF. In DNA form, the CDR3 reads TGTGCCAGCAGTAAGCAGCGGGGGGCAAGGATGTCGGATAATGAGCAGTTCTTC.

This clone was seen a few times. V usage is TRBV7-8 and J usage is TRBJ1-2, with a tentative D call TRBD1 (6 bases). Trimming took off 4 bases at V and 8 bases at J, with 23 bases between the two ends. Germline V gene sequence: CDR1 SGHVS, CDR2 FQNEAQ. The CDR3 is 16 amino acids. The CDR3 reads CASSSHLPRDKEGYTF. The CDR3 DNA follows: TGTGCCAGCAGCTCCCACTTACCCCGGGACAAGGAGGGCTACACCTTC.